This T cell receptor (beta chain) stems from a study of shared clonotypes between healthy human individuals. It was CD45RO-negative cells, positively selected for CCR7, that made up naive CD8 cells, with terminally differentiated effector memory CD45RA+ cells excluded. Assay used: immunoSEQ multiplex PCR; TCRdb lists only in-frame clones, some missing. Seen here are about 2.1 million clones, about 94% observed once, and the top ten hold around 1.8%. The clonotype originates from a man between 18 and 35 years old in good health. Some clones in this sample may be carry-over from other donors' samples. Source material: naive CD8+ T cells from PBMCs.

In DNA, the CDR3 is TGTGCCAGCAGTTTAGCGAGGGGTGGAGGGGAGCTGTTTTTT. This sequence encodes CASSLARGGGELFF. The chain recombines TRBV28 with TRBJ2-2; D may match TRBD1 or TRBD2 (5 bases each). V was cut by 2 bases and J by 8 bases, with 12 bases left in between. CDR3 length equals 14 residues. Per the germline V gene, CDR1 is MDHEN and CDR2 is SYDVKM.